The rows below give T cell receptor beta chains drawn from one sample of a study of T cells in tumors after PD-1 blockade. Clones were read by immunoSEQ multiplex PCR, and TCRdb kept only the in-frame ones, dropping some. The sample records about 25,000 clones, roughly 80% being singletons. The sequencing used PBMCs, collected after anti-PD-1 treatment. Source of these receptors: a human donor with basal cell carcinoma. The CDR3 runs from the conserved cysteine through the conserved F or W.

v_gene | CDR3aa
TRBV6-4 | CASSDGTTNEQFF
TRBV6-5 | CASSYDRTGGYTF
TRBV29-1 | CSVEDGLSEGYTF
TRBV14 | CASSQAAGSGNTIYF
TRBV4-1 | CASSQEGPAGGRLVADTQYF
TRBV27 | CASSPWGNIYNSPLHF
TRBV29-1 | CSVEIPGPTYTYEQYF
TRBV5-1 | CASSLSTGGLTTYEQYF
TRBV10-2 | CASSGSSGNTIYF
TRBV30 | CAWKRQGAAYEQYF
TRBV15 | CATSRDRVGYEQYF
TRBV28 | CASSSPFTGSSPLHF
TRBV7-9 | CASSLFGGGDKNEQFF
TRBV29-1 | CSVAGNYGYTF
TRBV29-1 | CSVGGTGITEQYF
TRBV4-1 | CASSQTGEDTQYF